These 19 T cell receptor beta chains were all obtained from the same sample, sequenced in a study of control samples from healthy donors and cancer patients. Profiled with immunoSEQ multiplex PCR; TCRdb holds only in-frame clones, not every one. The sample lists 50,000 or so clones, 93% occurring once. The sample comprised PBMCs. The receptors were gathered from a woman between 45 and 60 years old with head and neck cancer.

The chain carries TRBV11-2 and TRBJ2-1; weak D call: TRBD2 (6 bases). CDR1 is SGHAT, CDR2 FQNNGV, per germline. V was trimmed by 3 bases and J by 0 bases, leaving 12 bases between them. This CDR3 has 16 residues. This CDR3 is CASSFRRESSYNEQFF. Written as DNA, the CDR3 is TGTGCCAGCAGCTTCCGGAGGGAAAGCTCCTACAATGAGCAGTTCTTC.

This chain uses TRBV3-1 (or the pseudogene TRBV3-2) with TRBJ2-7; tentative D call: TRBD2 (7 bases). Trimming took off 5 bases at V and 2 bases at J, with 13 bases between the two ends. This CDR3 is built from 14 residues. The germline V gene encodes CDR1 LGHDT and CDR2 YNNKEL (reference sequence). CDR3 residues: CASSSRGGPYEQYF. In nucleotides, the CDR3 is TGTGCCAGCAGCTCCCGCGGGGGCCCCTACGAGCAGTACTTC.

This clone appeared once. This sequence joins TRBV5-5 and TRBJ1-4; D may be TRBD1 (5 bases). Germline lookup yields CDR1 SGHKS and CDR2 YYEKEE (reference sequence). The CDR3 sequence is 16 residues long. Trimming shortened V by 5 bases and J by 1 base, and 15 bases separated the two germline ends. The CDR3 sequence is CASSSSTGGTNEKLFF. DNA for the CDR3: TGTGCCAGCAGTTCGTCGACCGGGGGAACTAATGAAAAACTGTTTTTT.

The gene calls are TRBV30 and TRBJ1-1, with D perhaps matching TRBD1 (5 bases). V lost 5 bases and J lost 0, with 22 bases in between. Germline V CDR1 and CDR2: GTSNPN, SVGIG (reference sequence). The CDR3 totals 17 residues. The CDR3 coding sequence is TGTGCCTGGGGCGACTTGGGACGGTTAATCCTGAACACTGAAGCTTTCTTT. Protein sequence: CAWGDLGRLILNTEAFF.

The chain is built from TRBV5-4 and TRBJ1-1, with TRBD1 matching over 7 bases. Germline V gene data show CDR1 as SGHNT and CDR2 as YYREEE (reference sequence). Trimming removed 5 bases from V and 5 bases from J; junction bases left unmatched: 9. The CDR3 length is 14 residues. The CDR3 is CASSSAGGGTEAFF. As DNA, the CDR3 is TGTGCCAGCAGTTCAGCAGGGGGAGGAACTGAAGCTTTCTTT.

The chain links TRBV15 to TRBJ1-2; TRBD1 agrees at 8 bases. Germline lookup yields CDR1 LNHNV and CDR2 YYDKDF (reference sequence). V lost 6 bases, J lost 0 bases, and 9 bases stayed unmatched. The CDR3 sequence is 16 residues long. CDR3 DNA: TGTGCCACCAGAAGGTCGTTGGGACAGGCTAACTATGGCTACACCTTC. Protein product: CATRRSLGQANYGYTF.

The chain employs TRBV5-1 and TRBJ2-1; perhaps D is TRBD1 or TRBD2 (5 bases each). The CDR3 spans 13 residues. The germline V and J ends were trimmed by 3 bases and 7 bases, with 11 bases remaining between them. Germline V CDR1 and CDR2: SGHRS, YFSETQ. The CDR3 protein is CASSSGTRNEQFF. The CDR3 DNA sequence: TGCGCCAGCAGCTCCGGGACGCGAAATGAGCAGTTCTTC.

The CDR3 region has the DNA TGTGCCAGCAGTTTAGGGCCGCTTAACTATGGCTACACCTTC. This sequence encodes CASSLGPLNYGYTF. The chain joins TRBV2 to TRBJ1-2; D ambiguous. The CDR3 spans 14 residues. The V gene lost 5 bases and the J gene lost 1 base, with 11 bases spanning the gap. Germline V CDR1 and CDR2: SNHLY, FYNNEI.

This rearrangement joins TRBV19 to TRBJ2-7; the match to TRBD1 covers 8 bases. V lost 5 bases and J lost 1; bases outside the gene matches: 4. This CDR3 contains 14 residues. Per germline, CDR1 LNHDA and CDR2 SQIVND (reference sequence). The chain's CDR3 is CASSARDRSYEQYF. CDR3 nucleotide sequence: TGTGCCAGTAGTGCCCGGGACAGGTCCTACGAGCAGTACTTC.

The chain uses TRBV5-5 and TRBJ2-1; D is ambiguous. Trimming shortened V by 0 bases and J by 9 bases, and 7 bases separated the two germline ends. The length of the CDR3 is 12 residues. CDR1 and CDR2 from the germline V gene are SGHKS and YYEKEE (reference sequence). CDR3 sequence reads: CASSLAESEQFF. The CDR3 DNA sequence: TGTGCCAGCAGCTTGGCGGAAAGTGAGCAGTTCTTC. The whole variable domain, filled in from reference TRBV5-5 and TRBJ2-1, reads DAGVTQSPTHLIKTRGQQVTLRCSPISGHKSVSWYQQVLGQGPQFIFQYYEKEERGRGNFPDRFSARQFPNYSSELNVNALLLGDSALYLCASSLAESEQFFGPGTRLTVL.

V usage is TRBV28 and J usage is TRBJ1-2, with D perhaps TRBD1 (6 bases). Germline V gene lookup returns CDR1 MDHEN and CDR2 SYDVKM. V lost 1 base and J lost 8, with 11 bases in between. CDR3 size: 13 residues. This chain's CDR3 is CASSLSQTGGYTF. The CDR3 DNA reads TGTGCCAGCAGTTTATCTCAGACAGGCGGCTACACCTTC.

V is TRBV5-1 and J is TRBJ2-7; D assignment may be TRBD1 or TRBD2 (5 bases each). The CDR3 contains 15 residues. Trimming took 5 bases from V and 7 from J, leaving 22 bases between them. Looked up from germline, CDR1 is SGHRS and CDR2 is YFSETQ. CDR3 in amino acids: CASSPGDPLLREQYF. For the CDR3, the DNA is TGCGCCAGCAGTCCCGGGGACCCCCTTTTGAGGGAGCAGTACTTC.

The V and J genes are TRBV9 and TRBJ1-1; no definite D call. V gave up 4 bases and J gave up 6 bases, with 13 bases separating them. From germline, CDR1 is SGDLS and CDR2 YYNGEE. The CDR3 extends over 13 amino acids. The CDR3 loop is CASSPGRSPEAFF. The CDR3 nucleotides are TGTGCCAGCAGCCCGGGAAGGAGCCCTGAAGCTTTCTTT.

The V gene is TRBV7-2, the J gene TRBJ2-1, with 9 nucleotides matching TRBD2. Germline loops: CDR1 SGHTA, CDR2 FQGNSA. The CDR3 contains 14 residues. Losses at the gene ends were 3 bases for V and 6 bases for J; bases not matched to a gene: 3. The CDR3 DNA follows: TGTGCCAGCAGCTTGCAAGCGGGAGGCAATGAGCAGTTCTTC. Amino acid sequence: CASSLQAGGNEQFF. The whole variable domain, remainder taken from reference TRBV7-2 and TRBJ2-1, is GAGVSQSPSNKVTEKGKDVELRCDPISGHTALYWYRQSLGQGLEFLIYFQGNSAPDKSGLPSDRFSAERTGGSVSTLTIQRTQQEDSAVYLCASSLQAGGNEQFFGPGTRLTVL.

V is TRBV18 and J is TRBJ1-1; 7 bases are shared with TRBD1. The germline V gene has CDR1 KGHSH and CDR2 LQKENI. This CDR3 has 15 amino acids. After removal of 0 bases from V and 5 bases from J, the junction contained 6 bases not matched to a gene. CDR3 bases: TGTGCCAGCTCACCACCGAGCAGGGGGTTTACTGAAGCTTTCTTT. Encoded protein: CASSPPSRGFTEAFF. The variable domain in full, completed from reference TRBV18 and TRBJ1-1, reads NAGVMQNPRHLVRRRGQEARLRCSPMKGHSHVYWYRQLPEEGLKFMVYLQKENIIDESGMPKERFSAEFPKEGPSILRIQQVVRGDSAAYFCASSPPSRGFTEAFFGQGTRLTVV.

This chain connects TRBV15 to TRBJ1-2; no clear D. The V end was cut by 3 bases, the J end by 0 bases, with 5 bases between. CDR1 is LNHNV, CDR2 YYDKDF, per germline (reference sequence). The CDR3 is made up of 13 amino acids. The CDR3, as DNA: TGTGCCACCAGCAGGGGTGCTAACTATGGCTACACCTTC. Protein product: CATSRGANYGYTF.

The chain joins TRBV4-1 to TRBJ1-5, with TRBD1 as a possible D gene (6 bases). This CDR3 is 16 amino acids long. Germline V CDR1 and CDR2: MGHRA, YSYEKL. V was pared by 0 bases and J by 3 bases, with 12 bases between. This CDR3 is CASSQDRYRDNQPQHF. DNA for the CDR3: TGCGCCAGCAGCCAAGATCGTTACAGGGACAATCAGCCCCAGCATTTT.

This chain uses TRBV18 with TRBJ1-1; D is uncertain. Germline-derived CDR1 and CDR2 are KGHSH and LQKENI. This CDR3 contains 14 residues. V shed 3 bases and J shed 4 bases, with 12 bases lying between them. CDR3: CASSPGREGTEAFF. CDR3 sequence (DNA): TGTGCCAGCTCACCGGGGAGGGAGGGCACTGAAGCTTTCTTT. Combining the CDR3 with reference TRBV18 and TRBJ1-1 gives the whole variable domain NAGVMQNPRHLVRRRGQEARLRCSPMKGHSHVYWYRQLPEEGLKFMVYLQKENIIDESGMPKERFSAEFPKEGPSILRIQQVVRGDSAAYFCASSPGREGTEAFFGQGTRLTVV.

V gene TRBV30 combines with J gene TRBJ2-7, with 7 bases fitting TRBD1. CDR3 size: 13 residues. CDR1 and CDR2 (germline): GTSNPN, SVGIG (reference sequence). Trimming at V came to 5 bases and at J to 2 bases, leaving 6 bases not matched to a gene. CDR3 in amino acids: CAWAPQGPYEQYF. The CDR3 DNA reads as TGTGCCTGGGCTCCACAGGGGCCCTACGAGCAGTACTTC.